This TCR beta chain was captured in a study of CD8 T cells in ankylosing spondylitis. Quantitative barcoded 5'-RACE was used to prepare TCR beta libraries. TCRdb processed the 5' RACE reads anew with MiXCR; each CDR3 protein has one entry. Counted here are around 230,000 distinct CDR3 sequences, approximately 8.4% occurring once; the ten biggest clones make up 4.8%. Germline assignment: CDR1 LGHNA and CDR2 YNFKEQ. V lost 0 bases and J lost 5, with 14 bases in between. The CDR3 has 16 residues. The table lists this clonotype with many counts. Its target is unknown. The study's findings and limits: Significant enrichment of disease-linked clones was reportedly seen in matched ankylosing spondylitis synovial fluid. Relatively rare in peripheral blood, disease-linked clones were also CD8+.

This chain links TRBV4-2 with TRBJ1-3, with D maybe TRBD1 (5 bases). The sequencing input was blood, either unsorted or a sorted T cell fraction (not recorded which). The TCR was taken from a female donor with ankylosing spondylitis or in good health (not recorded which). The CDR3 spells CASSQEGASLRNTIYF. The CDR3 DNA reads TGTGCCAGCAGCCAAGAAGGGGCGTCGCTTCGAAACACCATATATTTT.